Following are 10 T cell receptor beta chains from one sample sequenced in a study of spatial heterogeneity in lung cancer. MiXCR was run by TCRdb on the 5' RACE reads, yielding one entry per CDR3 protein. The sample lists some 5,600 distinct CDR3 sequences; around 5% were seen once. These TCRs are of unknown antigen specificity. Time point given: sample taken at primary tumor resection. Study-level points and caveats: Intratumoral expanded alpha and beta TCR counts were found to track tumor mutation counts.

The material sequenced was lung tumor tissue, taken at surgery. The receptors shown here come from a male donor with early-stage non-small cell lung cancer.

This clonotype was seen repeatedly, ten times or more. This chain connects TRBV5-6 to TRBJ2-7; D possibly matches TRBD1 or TRBD2 (5 bases each). The CDR3 extends over 13 amino acids. Germline values: CDR1 SGHDT, CDR2 YYEEEE. Trimming stripped 2 bases from V and 3 bases from J, with 9 bases between. The CDR3 spells CASSFRAGYEQYF. CDR3 sequence (DNA): TGTGCCAGCAGCTTCAGGGCGGGCTACGAGCAGTACTTC.

This clonotype was seen ten or more times. The rearrangement uses TRBV5-1 and TRBJ2-3; no definite D call. V was cut by 0 bases and J by 4 bases, with 6 bases left in between. CDR1 is SGHRS, CDR2 YFSETQ, per germline. The CDR3 sequence is 13 residues long. CDR3 region: CASSLELADTQYF. In DNA, the CDR3 is TGCGCCAGCAGCTTGGAGTTGGCAGATACGCAGTATTTT.

This clonotype came up many times. V gene TRBV7-2 combines with J gene TRBJ2-5, with 9 nucleotides matching TRBD2. J lost 4 bases, V lost 2 bases, and 8 bases had no gene match. The CDR3 totals 16 residues. Germline CDR1 reads SGHTA; CDR2 reads FQGNSA. The DNA for the CDR3 is TGTGCCAGCAGCTTACAGGGCGGGGGGGCCCGAGAGACCCAGTACTTC. Translated, it gives CASSLQGGGARETQYF.

Judged by abundance, this clonotype is large. The chain combines TRBV5-1 with TRBJ1-4; the D gene is possibly TRBD1 (6 bases). Germline loops: CDR1 SGHRS, CDR2 YFSETQ. V shed 0 bases and J shed 6 bases, with 12 bases lying between them. The CDR3 is made up of 15 amino acids. The CDR3, as DNA: TGCGCCAGCAGCTTGGGTCAGGGGCACGATGAAAAACTGTTTTTT. Translated, it gives CASSLGQGHDEKLFF.

In its sample, this clonotype is medium-sized. The chain employs TRBV20-1 and TRBJ2-7, with TRBD1 identical over 7 bases. The CDR3 length is 11 residues. Germline V gene data show CDR1 as DFQATT and CDR2 as SNEGSKA (reference sequence). The trim removed 5 bases at V and 4 bases at J, leaving 2 bases unmatched. As DNA, the CDR3 is TGCAGTGCTCGACAGGGTTACGAGCAGTACTTC. Its translation is CSARQGYEQYF.

Turning to this clonotype: A much larger clone differs from this one at a single base, so this may be a read error. The chain employs TRBV7-9 and TRBJ1-2, with 8 nucleotides matching TRBD1. Germline CDR1 is SEHNR and CDR2 is FQNEAQ (reference sequence). This CDR3 is built from 15 residues. CDR3 sequence (DNA): TGTGTCAGCAGCCCCGATGGACAGGGACAGTACGGCTACACCTTC. This encodes CVSSPDGQGQYGYTF.

This clonotype was seen ten or more times. The chain recombines TRBV9 with TRBJ2-2; D uncertain. Germline CDR1 and CDR2: SGDLS and YYNGEE. V gave up 0 bases and J gave up 10 bases, with 7 bases separating them. CDR3 length: 12 residues. The CDR3 region has the DNA TGTGCCAGCAGCGTAGGGGGTGAGGAGCTGTTTTTT. Its protein product is CASSVGGEELFF.

This clonotype occurred a few times. The rearrangement links TRBV5-1 to TRBJ2-7; 10 bases fit TRBD1. The CDR3 is made up of 14 amino acids. CDR1 is SGHRS, CDR2 YFSETQ, per germline. Trimming removed 4 bases from V and 6 bases from J; junction bases left unmatched: 7. The CDR3 region is CASSQGTGVREQYF. The CDR3 coding sequence is TGCGCCAGCAGCCAGGGGACAGGGGTGCGCGAGCAGTACTTC. The variable domain in full, completed from reference TRBV5-1 and TRBJ2-7, reads KAGVTQTPRYLIKTRGQQVTLSCSPISGHRSVSWYQQTPGQGLQFLFEYFSETQRNKGNFPGRFSGRQFSNSRSEMNVSTLELGDSALYLCASSQGTGVREQYFGPGTRLTVT.

This clonotype is labeled medium-sized. CDR3 sequence: CASSVQPGTGELFF. CDR3 nucleotide sequence: TGTGCCAGCAGCGTCCAACCGGGAACCGGGGAGCTGTTTTTT. The rearrangement uses TRBV9 and TRBJ2-2, with D possibly matching TRBD2 (5 bases). The V end lost 2 bases, the J end lost 5 bases, and 10 bases lay between the germline ends. CDR1 is SGDLS and CDR2 is YYNGEE in the germline V gene. The CDR3 has 14 amino acids.

Many counts were recorded for this clonotype. V is TRBV5-5 and J is TRBJ2-6; D not resolved. There are 19 residues in the CDR3. The V gene lost 4 bases and the J gene lost 0 bases, with 20 bases spanning the gap. The germline gives CDR1 SGHKS, CDR2 YYEKEE (reference sequence). The CDR3 sequence: CASSPALPIQYSGANVLTF. CDR3 nucleotide sequence: TGTGCCAGCAGCCCGGCTCTCCCAATACAGTACTCTGGGGCCAACGTCCTGACTTTC.